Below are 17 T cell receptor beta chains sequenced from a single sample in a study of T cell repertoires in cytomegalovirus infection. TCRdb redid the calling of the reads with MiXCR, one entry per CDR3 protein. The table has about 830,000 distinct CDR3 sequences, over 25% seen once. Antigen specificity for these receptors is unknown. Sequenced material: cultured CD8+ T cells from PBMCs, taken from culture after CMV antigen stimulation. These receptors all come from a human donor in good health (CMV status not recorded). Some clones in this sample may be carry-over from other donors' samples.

CDR3 nucleotides: TGTGCCAGCAGCTCGACAGGGGTAGGTTCCTACAATGAGCAGTTCTTC. Its protein is CASSSTGVGSYNEQFF. The chain uses TRBV7-3 and TRBJ2-1; 8 bases fit TRBD1. With V trimmed by 4 bases and J by 1 base, 6 bases remained unmatched. The V gene's germline CDR1 is SGHTA and CDR2 FQGTGA. The length of the CDR3 is 16 residues.

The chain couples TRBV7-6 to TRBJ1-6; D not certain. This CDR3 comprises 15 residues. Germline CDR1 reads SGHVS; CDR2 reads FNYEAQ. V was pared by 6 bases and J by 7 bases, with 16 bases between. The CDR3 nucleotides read TGTGCCAGCAGTCTCTGGGGTGTAGAGAATTCACCCCTCCACTTT. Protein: CASSLWGVENSPLHF. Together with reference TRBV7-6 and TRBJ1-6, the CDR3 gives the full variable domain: GAGVSQSPRYKVTKRGQDVALRCDPISGHVSLYWYRQALGQGPEFLTYFNYEAQQDKSGLPNDRFSAERPEGSISTLTIQRTEQRDSAMYRCASSLWGVENSPLHFGNGTRLTVT.

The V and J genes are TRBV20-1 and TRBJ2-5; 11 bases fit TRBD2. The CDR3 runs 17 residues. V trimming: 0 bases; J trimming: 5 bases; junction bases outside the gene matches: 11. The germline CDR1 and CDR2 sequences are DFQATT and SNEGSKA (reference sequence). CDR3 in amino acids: CSARETGTSGDGETQYF. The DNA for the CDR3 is TGCAGTGCTAGAGAGACCGGGACTAGCGGTGACGGTGAGACCCAGTACTTC.

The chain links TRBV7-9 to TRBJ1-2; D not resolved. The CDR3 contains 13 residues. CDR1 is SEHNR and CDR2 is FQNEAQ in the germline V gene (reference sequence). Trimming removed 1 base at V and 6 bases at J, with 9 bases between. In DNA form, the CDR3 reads TGTGCCAGCAGCTTAGGACTAGCAAATGGCTACACCTTC. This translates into CASSLGLANGYTF.

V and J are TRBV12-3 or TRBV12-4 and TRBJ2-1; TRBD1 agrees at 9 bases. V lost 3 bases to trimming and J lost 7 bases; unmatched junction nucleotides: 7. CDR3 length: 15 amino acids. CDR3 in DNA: TGTGCCAGCAGTTTTCCCGGGACAGGGAAGAATGAGCAGTTCTTC. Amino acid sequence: CASSFPGTGKNEQFF.

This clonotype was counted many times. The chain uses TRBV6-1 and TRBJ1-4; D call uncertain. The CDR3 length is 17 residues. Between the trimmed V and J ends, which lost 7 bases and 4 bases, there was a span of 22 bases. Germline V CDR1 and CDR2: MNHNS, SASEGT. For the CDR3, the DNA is TGTGCCAGCACCCGAATCGCCCTGATGCAGGTTAATGAAAAACTGTTTTTT. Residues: CASTRIALMQVNEKLFF.

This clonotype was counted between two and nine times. The CDR3: CASSNQGGPETQYF. DNA of the CDR3: TGTGCCAGCAGCAATCAAGGGGGGCCGGAGACCCAGTACTTC. The chain uses TRBV7-6 and TRBJ2-5; D possibly matches TRBD1 or TRBD2 (6 bases each). The CDR3 contains 14 residues. V was shortened by 5 bases and J by 5 bases, with 15 bases between the two germline ends. The germline CDR1 and CDR2 sequences are SGHVS and FNYEAQ.

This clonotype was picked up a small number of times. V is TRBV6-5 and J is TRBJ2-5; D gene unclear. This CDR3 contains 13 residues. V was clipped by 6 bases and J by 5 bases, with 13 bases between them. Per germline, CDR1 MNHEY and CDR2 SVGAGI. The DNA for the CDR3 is TGTGCCAGCAGCCCCGCCCCCGGGGAGACCCAGTACTTC. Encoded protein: CASSPAPGETQYF.

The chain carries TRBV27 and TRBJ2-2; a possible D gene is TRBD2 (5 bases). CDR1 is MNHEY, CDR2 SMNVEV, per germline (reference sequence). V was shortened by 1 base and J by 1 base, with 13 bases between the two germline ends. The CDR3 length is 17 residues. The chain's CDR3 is CASSLLVRAGNTGELFF. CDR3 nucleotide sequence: TGTGCCAGCAGTTTATTAGTGAGGGCAGGGAACACCGGGGAGCTGTTTTTT.

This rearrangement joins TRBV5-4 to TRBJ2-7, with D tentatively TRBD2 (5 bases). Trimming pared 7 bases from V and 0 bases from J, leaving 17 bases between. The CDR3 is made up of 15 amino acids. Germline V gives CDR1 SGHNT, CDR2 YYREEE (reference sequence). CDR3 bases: TGTGCCAGCGGGCACGGGATAGCCAGCTCCTACGAGCAGTACTTC. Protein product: CASGHGIASSYEQYF.

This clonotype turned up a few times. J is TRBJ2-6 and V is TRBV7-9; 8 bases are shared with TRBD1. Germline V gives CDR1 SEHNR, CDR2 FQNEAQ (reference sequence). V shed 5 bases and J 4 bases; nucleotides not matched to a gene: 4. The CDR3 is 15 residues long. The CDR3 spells CASSETGAGANVLTF. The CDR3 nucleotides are TGTGCCAGCAGCGAGACAGGGGCCGGGGCCAACGTCCTGACTTTC.

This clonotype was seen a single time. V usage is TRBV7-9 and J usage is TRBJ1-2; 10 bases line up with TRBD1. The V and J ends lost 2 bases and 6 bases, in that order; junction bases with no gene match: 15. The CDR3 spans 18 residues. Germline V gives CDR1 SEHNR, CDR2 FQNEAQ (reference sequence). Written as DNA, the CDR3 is TGTGCCAGCAGCTTACCGGGGGGGACAGGGGTATTTGAGGATGGCTACACCTTC. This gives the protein CASSLPGGTGVFEDGYTF.

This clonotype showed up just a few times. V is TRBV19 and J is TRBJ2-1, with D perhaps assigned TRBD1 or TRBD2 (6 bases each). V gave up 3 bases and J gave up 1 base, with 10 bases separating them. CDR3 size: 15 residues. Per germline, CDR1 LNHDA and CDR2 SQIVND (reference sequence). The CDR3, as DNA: TGTGCCAGTAGTATCGGGGGCTTTTCCTACAATGAGCAGTTCTTC. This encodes CASSIGGFSYNEQFF. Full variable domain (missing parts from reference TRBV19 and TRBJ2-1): DGGITQSPKYLFRKEGQNVTLSCEQNLNHDAMYWYRQDPGQGLRLIYYSQIVNDFQKGDIAEGYSVSREKKESFPLTVTSAQKNPTAFYLCASSIGGFSYNEQFFGPGTRLTVL.

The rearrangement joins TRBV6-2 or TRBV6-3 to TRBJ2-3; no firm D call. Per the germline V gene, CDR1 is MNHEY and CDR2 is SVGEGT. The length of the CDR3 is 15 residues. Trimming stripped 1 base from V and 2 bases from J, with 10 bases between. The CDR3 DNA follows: TGTGCCAGCAGTTACTTGGCCCGGCACACAGATACGCAGTATTTT. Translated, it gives CASSYLARHTDTQYF.

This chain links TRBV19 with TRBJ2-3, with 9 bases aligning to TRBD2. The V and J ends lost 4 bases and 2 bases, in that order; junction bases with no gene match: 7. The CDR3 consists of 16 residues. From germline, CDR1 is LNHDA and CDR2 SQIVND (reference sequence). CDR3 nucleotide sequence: TGTGCCAGTAGTACGTCAGGACTAGCGTACACAGATACGCAGTATTTT. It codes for CASSTSGLAYTDTQYF.

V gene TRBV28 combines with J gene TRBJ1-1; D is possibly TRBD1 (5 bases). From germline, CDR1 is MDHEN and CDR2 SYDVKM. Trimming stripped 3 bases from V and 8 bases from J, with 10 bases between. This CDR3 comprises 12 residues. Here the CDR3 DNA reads TGTGCCAGCAGTTTCCTAAACAGGGAAGCTTTCTTT. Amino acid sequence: CASSFLNREAFF.

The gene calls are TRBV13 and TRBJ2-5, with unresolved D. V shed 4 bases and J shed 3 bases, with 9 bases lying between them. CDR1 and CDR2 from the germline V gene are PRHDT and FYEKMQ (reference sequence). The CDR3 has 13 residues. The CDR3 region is CASSSDRKETQYF. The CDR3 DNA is TGTGCCAGCAGCTCGGATAGAAAAGAGACCCAGTACTTC.